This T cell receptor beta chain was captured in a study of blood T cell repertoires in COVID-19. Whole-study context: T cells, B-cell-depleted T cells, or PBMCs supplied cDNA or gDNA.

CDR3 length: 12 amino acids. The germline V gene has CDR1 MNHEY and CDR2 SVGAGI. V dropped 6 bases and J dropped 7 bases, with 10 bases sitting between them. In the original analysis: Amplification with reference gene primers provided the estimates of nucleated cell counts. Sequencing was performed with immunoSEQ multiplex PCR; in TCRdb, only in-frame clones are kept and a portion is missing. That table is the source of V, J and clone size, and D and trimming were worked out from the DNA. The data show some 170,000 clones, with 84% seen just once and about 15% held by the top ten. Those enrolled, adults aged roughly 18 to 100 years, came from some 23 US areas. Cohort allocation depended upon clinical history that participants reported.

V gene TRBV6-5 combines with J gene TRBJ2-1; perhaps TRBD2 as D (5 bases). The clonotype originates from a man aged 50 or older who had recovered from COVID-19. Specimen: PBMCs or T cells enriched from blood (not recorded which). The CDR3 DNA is TGTGCCAGCAGCTGGACTGGTAATGAGCAGTTCTTC. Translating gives CASSWTGNEQFF.